The present entry profiles one T cell receptor (beta chain) with its context. The antigen is undetermined. The sample originates from a study of T cells in Graves' hyperthyroidism and ophthalmopathy. The study, taken as a whole, reports: Expanded thyroid clonotypes (above 0.001) were mostly also found in blood.

There were TCR beta CDR3 regions amplified from RNA transcripts. First-round RT-PCR of the TCR CDR3 relied on the HTBI primer set. TCRdb re-analysed the multiplex PCR reads in MiXCR, keeping a single row per CDR3 protein. The table has approximately 610,000 distinct CDR3 sequences, about 14% seen once. CDR1 is SGHVS and CDR2 is FNYEAQ in the germline V gene. The CDR3 has 15 residues. J was trimmed by 5 bases and V by 5 bases; bases with no gene match: 9. V is TRBV7-6 and J is TRBJ2-7; 10 bases agree with TRBD1. The specimen was blood. The receptor comes from a woman aged 40 to 50 with Graves' ophthalmopathy. The DNA of the CDR3 is TGTGCCAGCAGCAGGGGACAGGGGATTAGCGACGAGCAGTACTTC. It translates to CASSRGQGISDEQYF. The full variable domain, completed using reference TRBV7-6 and TRBJ2-7, is GAGVSQSPRYKVTKRGQDVALRCDPISGHVSLYWYRQALGQGPEFLTYFNYEAQQDKSGLPNDRFSAERPEGSISTLTIQRTEQRDSAMYRCASSRGQGISDEQYFGPGTRLTVT.